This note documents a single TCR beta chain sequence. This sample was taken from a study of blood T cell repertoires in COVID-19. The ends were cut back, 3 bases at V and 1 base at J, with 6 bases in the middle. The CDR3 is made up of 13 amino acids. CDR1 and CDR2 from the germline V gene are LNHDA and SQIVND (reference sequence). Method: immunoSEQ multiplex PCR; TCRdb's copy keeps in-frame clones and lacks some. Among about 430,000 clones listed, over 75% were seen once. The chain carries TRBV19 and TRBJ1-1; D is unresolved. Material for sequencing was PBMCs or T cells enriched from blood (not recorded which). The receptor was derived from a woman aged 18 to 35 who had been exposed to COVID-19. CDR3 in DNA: TGTGCCAGTAGTATTCCTTCGAACACTGAAGCTTTCTTT. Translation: CASSIPSNTEAFF.